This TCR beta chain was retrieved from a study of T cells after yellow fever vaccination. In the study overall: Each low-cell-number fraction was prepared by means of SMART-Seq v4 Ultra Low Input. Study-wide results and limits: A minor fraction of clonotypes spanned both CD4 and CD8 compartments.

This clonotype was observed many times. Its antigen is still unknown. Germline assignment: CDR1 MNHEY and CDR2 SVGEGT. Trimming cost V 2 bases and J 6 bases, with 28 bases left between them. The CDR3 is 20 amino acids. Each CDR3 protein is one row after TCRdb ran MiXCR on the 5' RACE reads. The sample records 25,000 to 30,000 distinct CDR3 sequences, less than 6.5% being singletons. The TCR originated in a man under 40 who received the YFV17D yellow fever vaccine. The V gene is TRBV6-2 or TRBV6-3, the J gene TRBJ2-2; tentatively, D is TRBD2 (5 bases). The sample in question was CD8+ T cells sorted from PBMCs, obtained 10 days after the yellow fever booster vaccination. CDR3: CASSYHEGAWRLPEAGELFF. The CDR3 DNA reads TGTGCCAGCAGTTACCACGAGGGAGCGTGGAGACTACCTGAGGCCGGGGAGCTGTTTTTT.